This TCR beta chain was observed in a study of T-cell memory formation after mild COVID-19. In the study overall: The study found TCR clusters largely donor specific.

Trimming shortened V by 5 bases and J by 5 bases, and 18 bases separated the two germline ends. Germline V gene data show CDR1 as SEHNR and CDR2 as FQNEAQ (reference sequence). The CDR3 is 15 amino acids. One entry per CDR3 protein, called by TCRdb with MiXCR from the 5' RACE reads. The sample lists some 300,000 distinct CDR3 sequences; 15% to 20% were seen once. Sample: PBMCs or a T cell subset sorted from them (not recorded which). The origin of this receptor is a man aged 18 to 30 who had mild COVID-19 (a few samples of this study predate the infection). Cell type and time point are not known. This sequence joins TRBV7-9 and TRBJ2-5; no clear D gene. The chain's CDR3 is CASSPSRTLHETQYF. The CDR3 region has the DNA TGTGCCAGCAGCCCCAGCAGGACGCTTCACGAGACCCAGTACTTC.